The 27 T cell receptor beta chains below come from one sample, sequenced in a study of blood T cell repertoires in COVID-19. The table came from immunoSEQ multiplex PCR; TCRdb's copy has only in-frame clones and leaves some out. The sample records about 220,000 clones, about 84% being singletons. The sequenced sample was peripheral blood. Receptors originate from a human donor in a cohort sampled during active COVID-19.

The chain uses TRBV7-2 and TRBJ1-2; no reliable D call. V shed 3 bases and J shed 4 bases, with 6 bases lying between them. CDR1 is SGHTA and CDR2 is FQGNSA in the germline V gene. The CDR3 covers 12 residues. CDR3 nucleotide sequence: TGTGCCAGCAGCTTTCAGGCCTATGGCTACACCTTC. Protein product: CASSFQAYGYTF.

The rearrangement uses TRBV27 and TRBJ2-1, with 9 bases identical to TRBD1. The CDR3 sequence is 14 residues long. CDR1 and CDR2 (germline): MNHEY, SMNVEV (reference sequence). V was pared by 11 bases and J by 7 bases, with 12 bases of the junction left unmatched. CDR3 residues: CAGHRDRERNEQFF. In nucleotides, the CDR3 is TGTGCCGGCCACCGGGACAGGGAGAGAAATGAGCAGTTCTTC.

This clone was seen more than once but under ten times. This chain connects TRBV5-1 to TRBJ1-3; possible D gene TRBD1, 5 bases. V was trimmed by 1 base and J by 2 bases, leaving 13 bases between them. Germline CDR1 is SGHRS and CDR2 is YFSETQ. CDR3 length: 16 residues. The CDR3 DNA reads TGCGCCAGCAGCTTGAGCCCCGCGGGGGCTGGAAACACCATATATTTT. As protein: CASSLSPAGAGNTIYF.

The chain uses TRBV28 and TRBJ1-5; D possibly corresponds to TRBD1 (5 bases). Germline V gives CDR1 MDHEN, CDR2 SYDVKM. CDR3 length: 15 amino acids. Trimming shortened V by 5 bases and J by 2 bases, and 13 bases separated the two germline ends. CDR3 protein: CASSTNRRGNQPQHF. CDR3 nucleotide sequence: TGTGCCAGCAGTACGAACCGCAGGGGCAATCAGCCCCAGCATTTT.

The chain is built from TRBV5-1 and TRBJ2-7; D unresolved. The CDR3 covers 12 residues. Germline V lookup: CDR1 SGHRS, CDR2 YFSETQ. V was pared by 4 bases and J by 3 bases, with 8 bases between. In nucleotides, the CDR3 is TGCGCCAGCAGCCCAAAACTCTACGAGCAGTACTTC. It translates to CASSPKLYEQYF.

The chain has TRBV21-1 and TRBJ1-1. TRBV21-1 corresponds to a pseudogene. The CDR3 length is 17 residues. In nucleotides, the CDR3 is TGTGCCAGCAGCAAAGCCCCACGGCGGGGTTTGCACACTGAAGCTTTCTTT. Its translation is CASSKAPRRGLHTEAFF.

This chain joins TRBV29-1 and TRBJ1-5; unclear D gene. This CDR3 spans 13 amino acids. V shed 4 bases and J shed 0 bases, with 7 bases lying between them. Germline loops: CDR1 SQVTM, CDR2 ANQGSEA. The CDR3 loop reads CSVAGDSNQPQHF. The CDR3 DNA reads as TGCAGCGTTGCGGGTGATAGCAATCAGCCCCAGCATTTT. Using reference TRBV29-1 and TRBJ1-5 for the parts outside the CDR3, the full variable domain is SAVISQKPSRDICQRGTSLTIQCQVDSQVTMMFWYRQQPGQSLTLIATANQGSEATYESGFVIDKFPISRPNLTFSTLTVSNMSPEDSSIYLCSVAGDSNQPQHFGDGTRLSIL.

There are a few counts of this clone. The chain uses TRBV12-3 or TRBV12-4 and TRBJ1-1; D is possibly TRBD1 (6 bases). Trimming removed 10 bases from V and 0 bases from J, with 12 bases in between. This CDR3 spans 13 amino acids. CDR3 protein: CAIKDRLNTEAFF. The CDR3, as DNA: TGTGCCATCAAGGACAGATTGAACACTGAAGCTTTCTTT.

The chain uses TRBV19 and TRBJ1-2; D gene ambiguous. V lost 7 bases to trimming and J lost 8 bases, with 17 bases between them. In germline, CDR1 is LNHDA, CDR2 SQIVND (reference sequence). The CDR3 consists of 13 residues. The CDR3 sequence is CASTTPQRRGYTF. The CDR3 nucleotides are TGTGCCAGTACCACGCCCCAGCGCCGCGGCTACACCTTC.

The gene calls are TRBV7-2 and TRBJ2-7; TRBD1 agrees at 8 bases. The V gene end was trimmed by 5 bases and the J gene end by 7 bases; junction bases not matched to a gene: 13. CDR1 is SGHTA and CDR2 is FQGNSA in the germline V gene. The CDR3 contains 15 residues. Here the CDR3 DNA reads TGTGCCAGCAGCCCGACAAACCAGGGGGCGGGGGAGCAGTACTTC. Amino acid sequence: CASSPTNQGAGEQYF.

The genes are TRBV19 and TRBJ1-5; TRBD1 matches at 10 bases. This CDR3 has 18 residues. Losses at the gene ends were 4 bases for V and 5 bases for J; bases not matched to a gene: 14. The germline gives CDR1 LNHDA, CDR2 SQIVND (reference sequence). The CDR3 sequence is CASSTPGTGALGYQPQHF. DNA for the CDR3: TGTGCCAGTAGTACCCCGGGGACAGGGGCTCTAGGGTATCAGCCCCAGCATTTT.

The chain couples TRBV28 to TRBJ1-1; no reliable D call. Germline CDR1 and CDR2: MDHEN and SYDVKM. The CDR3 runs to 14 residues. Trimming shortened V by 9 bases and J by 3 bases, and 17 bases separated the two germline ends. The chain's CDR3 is CASRPSREDTEAFF. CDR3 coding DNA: TGTGCCAGTCGTCCCTCAAGGGAGGACACTGAAGCTTTCTTT.

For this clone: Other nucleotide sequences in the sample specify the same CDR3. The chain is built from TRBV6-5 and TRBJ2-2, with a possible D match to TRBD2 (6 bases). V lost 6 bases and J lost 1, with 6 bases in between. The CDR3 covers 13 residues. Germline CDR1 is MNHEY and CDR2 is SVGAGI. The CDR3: CASREGNTGELFF. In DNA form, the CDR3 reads TGTGCCAGCAGGGAGGGGAACACCGGGGAGCTGTTTTTT.

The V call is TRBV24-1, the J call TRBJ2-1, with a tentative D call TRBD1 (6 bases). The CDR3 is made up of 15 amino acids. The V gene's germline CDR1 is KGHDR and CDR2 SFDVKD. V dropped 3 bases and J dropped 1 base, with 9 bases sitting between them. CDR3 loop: CATSDLQGSYNEQFF. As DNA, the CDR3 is TGTGCCACCAGTGATCTACAGGGATCCTACAATGAGCAGTTCTTC.

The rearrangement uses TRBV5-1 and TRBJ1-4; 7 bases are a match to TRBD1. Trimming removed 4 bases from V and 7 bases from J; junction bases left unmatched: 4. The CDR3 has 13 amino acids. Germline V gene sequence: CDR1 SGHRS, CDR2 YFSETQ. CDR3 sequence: CASSPDRSEKLFF. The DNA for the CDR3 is TGCGCCAGCAGCCCGGACAGGTCTGAAAAACTGTTTTTT.

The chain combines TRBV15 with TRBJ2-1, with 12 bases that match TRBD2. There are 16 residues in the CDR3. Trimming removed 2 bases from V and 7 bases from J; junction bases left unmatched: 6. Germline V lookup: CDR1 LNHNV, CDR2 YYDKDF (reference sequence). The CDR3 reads CATSRHGLAGRNEQFF. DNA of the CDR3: TGTGCCACCAGCAGACACGGACTAGCGGGGCGGAATGAGCAGTTCTTC.

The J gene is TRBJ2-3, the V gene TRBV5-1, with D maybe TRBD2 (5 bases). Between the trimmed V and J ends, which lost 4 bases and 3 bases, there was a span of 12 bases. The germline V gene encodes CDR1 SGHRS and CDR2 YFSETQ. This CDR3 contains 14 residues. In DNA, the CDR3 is TGCGCCAGCAGCGAAACCGGGATTACAGATACGCAGTATTTT. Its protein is CASSETGITDTQYF.

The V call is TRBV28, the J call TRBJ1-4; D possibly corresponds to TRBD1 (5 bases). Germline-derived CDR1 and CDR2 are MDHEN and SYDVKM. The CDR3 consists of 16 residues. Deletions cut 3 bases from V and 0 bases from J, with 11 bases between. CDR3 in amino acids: CASSFLSGTTNEKLFF. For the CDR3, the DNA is TGTGCCAGCAGTTTCCTATCAGGGACAACTAATGAAAAACTGTTTTTT.

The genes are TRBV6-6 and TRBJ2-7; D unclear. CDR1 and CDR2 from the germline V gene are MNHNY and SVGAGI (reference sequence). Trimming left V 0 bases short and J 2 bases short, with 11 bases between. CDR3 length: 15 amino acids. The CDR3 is CASSYSKQPTYEQYF. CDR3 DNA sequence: TGTGCCAGCAGTTACTCGAAACAGCCTACCTACGAGCAGTACTTC.

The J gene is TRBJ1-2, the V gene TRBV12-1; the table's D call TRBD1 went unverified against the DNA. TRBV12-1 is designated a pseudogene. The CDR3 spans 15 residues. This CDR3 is CASSFVNQCNYGYTF. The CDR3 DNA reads TGTGCCAGCAGCTTTGTTAACCAGTGTAACTATGGCTACACCTTC.

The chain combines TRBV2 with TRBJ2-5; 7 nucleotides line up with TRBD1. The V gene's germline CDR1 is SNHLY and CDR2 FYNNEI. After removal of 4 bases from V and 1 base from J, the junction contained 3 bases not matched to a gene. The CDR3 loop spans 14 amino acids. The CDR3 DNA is TGTGCCAGCAGTGCCGGGACAGTCCAAGAGACCCAGTACTTC. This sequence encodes CASSAGTVQETQYF.

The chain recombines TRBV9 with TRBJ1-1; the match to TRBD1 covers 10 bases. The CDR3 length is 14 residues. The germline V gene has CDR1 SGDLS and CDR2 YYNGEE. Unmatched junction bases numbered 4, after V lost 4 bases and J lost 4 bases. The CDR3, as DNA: TGTGCCAGCAGCTTTGGACAGGGGGGCACTGAAGCTTTCTTT. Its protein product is CASSFGQGGTEAFF.

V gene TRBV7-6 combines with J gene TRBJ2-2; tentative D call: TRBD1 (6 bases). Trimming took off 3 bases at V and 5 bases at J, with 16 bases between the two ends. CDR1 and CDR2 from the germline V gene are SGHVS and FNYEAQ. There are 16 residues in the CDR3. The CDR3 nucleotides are TGTGCCAGCAGCTTGGGTGTAGAAGGGGGAACCGGGGAGCTGTTTTTT. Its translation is CASSLGVEGGTGELFF.

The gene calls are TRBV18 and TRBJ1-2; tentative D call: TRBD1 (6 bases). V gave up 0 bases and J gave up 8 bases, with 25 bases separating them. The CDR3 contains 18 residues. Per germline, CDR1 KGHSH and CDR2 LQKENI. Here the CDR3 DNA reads TGTGCCAGCTCACCACCAAAAGGCCTCAGGGGCCACTACCGGGGCTACACCTTC. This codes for CASSPPKGLRGHYRGYTF. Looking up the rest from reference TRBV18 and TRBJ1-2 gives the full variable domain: NAGVMQNPRHLVRRRGQEARLRCSPMKGHSHVYWYRQLPEEGLKFMVYLQKENIIDESGMPKERFSAEFPKEGPSILRIQQVVRGDSAAYFCASSPPKGLRGHYRGYTFGSGTRLTVV.

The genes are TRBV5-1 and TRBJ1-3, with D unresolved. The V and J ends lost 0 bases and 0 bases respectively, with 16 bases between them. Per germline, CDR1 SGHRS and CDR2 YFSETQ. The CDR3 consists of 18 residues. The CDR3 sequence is CASSLGGLSLPSGNTIYF. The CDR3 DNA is TGCGCCAGCAGCTTGGGCGGTTTGTCTCTGCCCTCTGGAAACACCATATATTTT.

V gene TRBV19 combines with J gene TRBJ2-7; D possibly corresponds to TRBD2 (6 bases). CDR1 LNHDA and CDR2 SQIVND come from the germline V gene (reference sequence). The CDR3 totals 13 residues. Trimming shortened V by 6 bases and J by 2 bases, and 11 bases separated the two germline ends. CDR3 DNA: TGTGCCAGTAGCGTAGCGGCCCCCTACGAGCAGTACTTC. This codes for CASSVAAPYEQYF.

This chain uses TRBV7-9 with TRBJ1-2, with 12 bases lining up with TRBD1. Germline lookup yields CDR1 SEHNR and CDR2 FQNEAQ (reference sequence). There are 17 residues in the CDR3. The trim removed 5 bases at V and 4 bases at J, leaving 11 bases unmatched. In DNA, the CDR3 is TGTGCCAGCAGCAATGCCGGGACAGGGGGCCTAGGCTATGGCTACACCTTC. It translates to CASSNAGTGGLGYGYTF. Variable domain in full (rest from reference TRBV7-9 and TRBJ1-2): DTGVSQNPRHKITKRGQNVTFRCDPISEHNRLYWYRQTLGQGPEFLTYFQNEAQLEKSRLLSDRFSAERPKGSFSTLEIQRTEQGDSAMYLCASSNAGTGGLGYGYTFGSGTRLTVV.